The present T cell receptor (beta chain) was sequenced within a study of blood T cell repertoires in COVID-19. Study information: Acute-phase and convalescent COVID-19 samples originated in the United States, Italy and Spain.

Participants were placed into cohorts based on the clinical history they reported. With 3 bases removed from V and 4 bases from J, the gap between germline ends came to 15 bases. Germline lookup yields CDR1 MGHRA and CDR2 YSYEKL. The CDR3 is made up of 15 amino acids. Authors' methods: Estimates of nucleated cell counts were drawn from the amplification of reference gene primers. TCRdb keeps only in-frame clones here, not all; method: immunoSEQ multiplex PCR. V, J and clone size derive from that table, while D and trimming were established from the DNA sequence. The sample has 120,000 to 150,000 clones, approximately 85% seen once; the top ten hold around 3.2%.

The TCR originated in a woman aged 50 to 60 with acute COVID-19. The specimen was PBMCs or T cells enriched from blood (not recorded which). This sequence joins TRBV4-1 and TRBJ1-2, with no clear D. Here the CDR3 reads CASSQIDGMGYGYTF. The CDR3 DNA follows: TGCGCCAGCAGCCAGATAGACGGGATGGGCTATGGCTACACCTTC.